The T cell receptor beta chain described here comes from a study of blood T cell repertoires in COVID-19. Using immunoSEQ multiplex PCR, the repertoire was profiled, and TCRdb retains in-frame clones only, with some absent. The sample includes about 250,000 clones, roughly 87% seen only once; the top ten take 3% to 3.5%. The V gene lost 4 bases and the J gene lost 15 bases, with 10 bases spanning the gap. CDR1 is MDHEN, CDR2 SYDVKM, per germline. The CDR3 length is 11 residues. V usage is TRBV28 and J usage is TRBJ1-6; the D is unclear. This clonotype was sampled from a man aged 18 to 30 with active or convalescent COVID-19. Sequencing was done on a sample of peripheral blood. The CDR3 nucleotides are TGTGCCAGCAGTTCAACACGGGACCTCCACTTT. This gives the protein CASSSTRDLHF.